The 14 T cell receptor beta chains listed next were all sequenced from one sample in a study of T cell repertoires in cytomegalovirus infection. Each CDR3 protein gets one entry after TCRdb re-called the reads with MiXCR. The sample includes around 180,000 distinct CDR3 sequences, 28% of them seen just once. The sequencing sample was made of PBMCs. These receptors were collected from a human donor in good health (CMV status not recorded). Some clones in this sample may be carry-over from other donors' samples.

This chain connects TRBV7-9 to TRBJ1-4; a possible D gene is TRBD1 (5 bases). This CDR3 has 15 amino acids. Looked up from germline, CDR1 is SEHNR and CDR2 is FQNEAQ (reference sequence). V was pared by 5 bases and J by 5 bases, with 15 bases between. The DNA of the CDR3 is TGTGCCAGCAGCACCGGGGGGACCTCAAATGAAAAACTGTTTTTT. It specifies CASSTGGTSNEKLFF.

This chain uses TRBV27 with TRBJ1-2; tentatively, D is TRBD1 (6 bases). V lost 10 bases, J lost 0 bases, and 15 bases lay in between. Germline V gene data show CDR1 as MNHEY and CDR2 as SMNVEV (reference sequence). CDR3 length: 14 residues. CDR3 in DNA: TGTGCCACGCACCCAGGGGTTGCTAACTATGGCTACACCTTC. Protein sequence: CATHPGVANYGYTF.

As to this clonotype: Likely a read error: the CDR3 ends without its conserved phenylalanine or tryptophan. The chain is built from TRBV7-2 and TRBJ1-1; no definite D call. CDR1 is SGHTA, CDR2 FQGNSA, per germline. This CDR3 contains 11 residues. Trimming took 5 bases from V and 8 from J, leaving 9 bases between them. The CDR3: CASSPLREAFS. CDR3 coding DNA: TGTGCCAGCAGCCCTCTCAGGGAAGCTTTCTCT.

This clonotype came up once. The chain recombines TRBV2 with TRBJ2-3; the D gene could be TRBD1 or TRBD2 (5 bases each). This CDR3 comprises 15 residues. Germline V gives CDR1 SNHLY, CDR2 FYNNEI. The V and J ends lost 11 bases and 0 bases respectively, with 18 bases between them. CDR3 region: CAARGTVPSTDTQYF. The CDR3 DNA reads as TGTGCCGCACGAGGGACCGTACCTAGCACAGATACGCAGTATTTT.

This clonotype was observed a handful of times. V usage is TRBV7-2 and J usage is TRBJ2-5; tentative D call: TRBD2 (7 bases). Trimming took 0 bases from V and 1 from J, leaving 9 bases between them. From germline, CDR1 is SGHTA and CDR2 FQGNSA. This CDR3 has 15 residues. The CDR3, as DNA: TGTGCCAGCAGCTTAGCGGCGGGGGCCCAAGAGACCCAGTACTTC. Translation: CASSLAAGAQETQYF. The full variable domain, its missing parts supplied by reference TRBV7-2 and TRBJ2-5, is GAGVSQSPSNKVTEKGKDVELRCDPISGHTALYWYRQSLGQGLEFLIYFQGNSAPDKSGLPSDRFSAERTGGSVSTLTIQRTQQEDSAVYLCASSLAAGAQETQYFGPGTRLLVL.

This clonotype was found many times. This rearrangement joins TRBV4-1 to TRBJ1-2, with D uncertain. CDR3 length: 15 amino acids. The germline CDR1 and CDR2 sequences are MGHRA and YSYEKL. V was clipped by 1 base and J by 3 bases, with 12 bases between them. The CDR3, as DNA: TGCGCCAGCAGCCAAGGGTACAGTACAGACTATGGCTACACCTTC. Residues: CASSQGYSTDYGYTF.

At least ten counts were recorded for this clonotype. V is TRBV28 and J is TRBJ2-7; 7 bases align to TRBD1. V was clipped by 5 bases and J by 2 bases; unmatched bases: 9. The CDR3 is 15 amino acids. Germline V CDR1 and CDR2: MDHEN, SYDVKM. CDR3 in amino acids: CASSPATGTAYEQYF. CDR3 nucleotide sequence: TGTGCCAGCAGTCCCGCCACCGGGACAGCCTACGAGCAGTACTTC. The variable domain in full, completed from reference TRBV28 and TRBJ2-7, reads DVKVTQSSRYLVKRTGEKVFLECVQDMDHENMFWYRQDPGLGLRLIYFSYDVKMKEKGDIPEGYSVSREKKERFSLILESASTNQTSMYLCASSPATGTAYEQYFGPGTRLTVT.

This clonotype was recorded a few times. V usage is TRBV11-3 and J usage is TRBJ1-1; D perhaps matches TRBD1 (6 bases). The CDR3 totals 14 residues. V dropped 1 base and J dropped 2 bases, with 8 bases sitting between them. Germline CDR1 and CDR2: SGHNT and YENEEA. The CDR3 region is CASSLVRGNTEAFF. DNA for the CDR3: TGTGCCAGCAGCTTAGTCAGGGGTAACACTGAAGCTTTCTTT.

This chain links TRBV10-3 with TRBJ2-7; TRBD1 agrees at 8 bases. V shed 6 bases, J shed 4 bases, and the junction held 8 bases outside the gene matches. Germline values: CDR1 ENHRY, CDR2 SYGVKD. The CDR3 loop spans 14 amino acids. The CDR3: CAISSGQELYEQYF. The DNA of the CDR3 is TGTGCCATCAGCTCGGGACAGGAACTATACGAGCAGTACTTC.

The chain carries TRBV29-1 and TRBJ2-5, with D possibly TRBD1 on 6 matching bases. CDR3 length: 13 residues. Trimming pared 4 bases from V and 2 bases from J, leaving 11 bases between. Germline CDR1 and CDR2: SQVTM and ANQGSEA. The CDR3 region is CSVVRTAQETQYF. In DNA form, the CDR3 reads TGCAGCGTTGTCCGGACAGCGCAAGAGACCCAGTACTTC.

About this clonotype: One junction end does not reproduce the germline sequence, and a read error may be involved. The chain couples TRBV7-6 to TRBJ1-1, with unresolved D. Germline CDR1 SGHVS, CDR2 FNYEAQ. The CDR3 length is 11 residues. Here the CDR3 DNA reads TGTGCCAGCAGCTTAGATCATGAAGCTATCTTT. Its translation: CASSLDHEAIF. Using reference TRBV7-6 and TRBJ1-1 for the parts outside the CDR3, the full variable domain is GAGVSQSPRYKVTKRGQDVALRCDPISGHVSLYWYRQALGQGPEFLTYFNYEAQQDKSGLPNDRFSAERPEGSISTLTIQRTEQRDSAMYRCASSLDHEAIFGQGTRLTVV.

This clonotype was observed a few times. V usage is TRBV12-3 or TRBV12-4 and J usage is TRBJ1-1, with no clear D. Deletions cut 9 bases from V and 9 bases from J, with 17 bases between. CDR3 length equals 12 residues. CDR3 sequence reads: CASRRHSEKAFF. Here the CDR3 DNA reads TGTGCCAGTCGAAGGCACAGTGAGAAAGCTTTCTTT.

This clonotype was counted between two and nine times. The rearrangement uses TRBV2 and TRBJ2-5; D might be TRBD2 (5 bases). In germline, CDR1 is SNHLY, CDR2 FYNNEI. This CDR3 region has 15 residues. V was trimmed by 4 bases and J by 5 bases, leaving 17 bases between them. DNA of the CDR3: TGTGCCAGCAGTGTTGAGGGCCCGCCGGAGGAGACCCAGTACTTC. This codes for CASSVEGPPEETQYF.

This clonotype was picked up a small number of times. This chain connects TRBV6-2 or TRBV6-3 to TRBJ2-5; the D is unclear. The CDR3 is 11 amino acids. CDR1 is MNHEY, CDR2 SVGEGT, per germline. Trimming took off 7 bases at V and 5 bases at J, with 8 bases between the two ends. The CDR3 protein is CASTPGETQYF. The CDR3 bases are TGTGCCAGCACCCCCGGCGAGACCCAGTACTTC.